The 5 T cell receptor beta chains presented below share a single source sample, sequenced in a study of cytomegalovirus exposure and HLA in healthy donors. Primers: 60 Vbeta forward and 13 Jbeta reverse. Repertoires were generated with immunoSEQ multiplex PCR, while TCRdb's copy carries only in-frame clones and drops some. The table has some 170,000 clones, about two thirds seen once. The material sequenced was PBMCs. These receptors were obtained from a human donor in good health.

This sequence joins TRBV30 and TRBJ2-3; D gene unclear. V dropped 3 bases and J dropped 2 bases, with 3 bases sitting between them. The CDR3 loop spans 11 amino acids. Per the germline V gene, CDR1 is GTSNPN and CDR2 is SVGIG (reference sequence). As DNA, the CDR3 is TGTGCCTGGAGCTTCACAGATACGCAGTATTTT. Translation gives CAWSFTDTQYF.

The CDR3 spells CASSILAGPFYEQYF. The CDR3 DNA follows: TGCGCCAGCAGCATCCTCGCGGGGCCCTTCTACGAGCAGTACTTC. J is TRBJ2-7 and V is TRBV5-1, with a tentative D call TRBD2 (6 bases). The CDR3 has 15 residues. The germline V gene encodes CDR1 SGHRS and CDR2 YFSETQ. V was clipped by 4 bases and J by 3 bases, with 17 bases between them.

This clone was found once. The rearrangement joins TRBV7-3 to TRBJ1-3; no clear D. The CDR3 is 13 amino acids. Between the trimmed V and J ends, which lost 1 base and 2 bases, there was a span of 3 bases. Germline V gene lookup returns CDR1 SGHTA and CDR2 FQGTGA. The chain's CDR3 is CASSLSTGNTIYF. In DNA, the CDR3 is TGTGCCAGCAGCTTAAGTACTGGAAACACCATATATTTT.

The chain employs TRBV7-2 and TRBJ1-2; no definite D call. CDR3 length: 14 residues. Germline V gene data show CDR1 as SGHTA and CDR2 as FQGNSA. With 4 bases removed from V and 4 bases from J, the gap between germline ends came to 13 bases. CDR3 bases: TGTGCCAGCAGCTCCCCCACACCCCTCTATGGCTACACCTTC. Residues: CASSSPTPLYGYTF.

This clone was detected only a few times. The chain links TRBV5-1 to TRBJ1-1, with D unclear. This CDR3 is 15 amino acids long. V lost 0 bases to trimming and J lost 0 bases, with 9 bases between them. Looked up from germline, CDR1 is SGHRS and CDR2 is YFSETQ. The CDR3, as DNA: TGCGCCAGCAGCTTGGATAGGGAGGTGAACACTGAAGCTTTCTTT. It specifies CASSLDREVNTEAFF.